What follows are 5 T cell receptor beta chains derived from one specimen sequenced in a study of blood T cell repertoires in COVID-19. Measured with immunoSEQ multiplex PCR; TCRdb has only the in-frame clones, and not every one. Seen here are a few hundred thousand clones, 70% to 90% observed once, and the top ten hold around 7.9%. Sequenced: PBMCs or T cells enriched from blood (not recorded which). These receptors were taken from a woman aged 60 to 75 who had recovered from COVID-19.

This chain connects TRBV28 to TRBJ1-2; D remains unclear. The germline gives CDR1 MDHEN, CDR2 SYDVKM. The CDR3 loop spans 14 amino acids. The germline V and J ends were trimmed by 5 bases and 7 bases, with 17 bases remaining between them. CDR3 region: CASSQLMEGRGYTF. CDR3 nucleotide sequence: TGTGCCAGCAGTCAACTCATGGAGGGCCGTGGCTACACCTTC.

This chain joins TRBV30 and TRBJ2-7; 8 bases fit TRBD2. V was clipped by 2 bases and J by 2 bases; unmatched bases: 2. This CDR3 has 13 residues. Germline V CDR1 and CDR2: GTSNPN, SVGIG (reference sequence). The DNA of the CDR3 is TGTGCCTGGAGTCCGGGGGGGCCCTACGAGCAGTACTTC. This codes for CAWSPGGPYEQYF.

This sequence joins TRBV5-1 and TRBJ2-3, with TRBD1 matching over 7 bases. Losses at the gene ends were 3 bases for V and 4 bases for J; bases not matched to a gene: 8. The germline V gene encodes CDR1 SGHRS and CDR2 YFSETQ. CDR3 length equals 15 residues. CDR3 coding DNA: TGCGCCAGCAGCTCCTCTAGGGGGCACGCAGATACGCAGTATTTT. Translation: CASSSSRGHADTQYF.

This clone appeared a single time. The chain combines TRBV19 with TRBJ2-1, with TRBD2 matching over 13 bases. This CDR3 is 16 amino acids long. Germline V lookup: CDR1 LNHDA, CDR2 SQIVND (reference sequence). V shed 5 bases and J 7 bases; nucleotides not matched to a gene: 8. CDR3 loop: CASSSSGLAGSNEQFF. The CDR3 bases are TGTGCCAGTAGTTCCTCGGGACTAGCGGGGTCGAATGAGCAGTTCTTC.

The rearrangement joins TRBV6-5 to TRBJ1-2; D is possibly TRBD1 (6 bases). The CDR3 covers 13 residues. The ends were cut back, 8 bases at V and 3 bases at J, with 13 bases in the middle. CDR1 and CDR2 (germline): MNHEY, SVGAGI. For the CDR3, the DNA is TGTGCCAGCGCTGGCAGGGGAGACTATGGCTACACCTTC. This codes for CASAGRGDYGYTF.